This T cell receptor beta chain derives from a study of human T cells and chemical hapten exposure. Study details: In the sensitization step, 2% DPC was placed on approximately 2 cm by approximately 2 cm of upper inner arm skin.

Time point indicated: patch test 1, 2 weeks after DPC sensitization. This sample's treatment: therapeutic diphenylcyclopropenone sensitization with weekly scalp DPC. Every donor had alopecia and was 18 to 70 years old; all were suitable for DPC. The library gave individual cDNA molecules unique molecular identifiers. Per the study methods: From about 22,000 to 700,000 TCRs were found per sample, with a median of approximately 96,000. TCRdb re-analysed the RACE reads in MiXCR, keeping a single row per CDR3 protein. TCRdb's processing, not the authors' own work, is the source of the V and J calls. The table shows some 180,000 distinct CDR3 sequences, with 20% to 25% occurring only once. This specimen consisted of whole blood, obtained in connection with sensitization to the hapten diphenylcyclopropenone (DPC). The clonotype originates from a woman in her fifties or sixties with alopecia areata. Some clones in this sample may be carry-over from other donors' samples.

The CDR3 sequence is CSATPGLAGGPWLNEQFF. The CDR3 region has the DNA TGCAGTGCTACCCCGGGACTAGCGGGAGGGCCATGGCTCAATGAGCAGTTCTTC. The V gene is TRBV20-1, the J gene TRBJ2-1; 16 nucleotides agree with TRBD2. The ends lost 4 bases at V and 6 bases at J; junction bases unmatched: 12. Germline V gene lookup returns CDR1 DFQATT and CDR2 SNEGSKA (reference sequence). The CDR3 has 18 amino acids.